One sample yielded the 21 T cell receptor beta chains listed below, sequenced in a study of OX40 agonist ivuxolimab in advanced cancers. The table came from immunoSEQ multiplex PCR; TCRdb's copy has only in-frame clones and leaves some out. The sample has around 80,000 clones; approximately 89% are singletons. The material was CD4+ or CD8+ T cells sorted from blood, obtained in a trial of the OX40 agonist ivuxolimab. All receptors derive from an adult with an advanced solid tumor such as melanoma, head and neck, liver or kidney cancer.

The chain is built from TRBV7-8 and TRBJ2-3; no reliable D call. Trimming took 3 bases from V and 10 from J, leaving 11 bases between them. This CDR3 spans 12 amino acids. Germline values: CDR1 SGHVS, CDR2 FQNEAQ. In DNA form, the CDR3 reads TGTGCCAGCAGCTTCCCGCCGACGGCGCAGTATTTT. Amino acid sequence: CASSFPPTAQYF.

The chain links TRBV19 to TRBJ1-6, with 7 bases aligning to TRBD1. With V trimmed by 4 bases and J by 5 bases, 2 bases remained unmatched. This CDR3 is built from 14 residues. The germline gives CDR1 LNHDA, CDR2 SQIVND (reference sequence). As DNA, the CDR3 is TGTGCCAGTAGTAGAGGGACAGATAATTCACCCCTCCACTTT. Translated, it gives CASSRGTDNSPLHF.

The chain recombines TRBV5-6 with TRBJ2-3, with TRBD2 matching 8 bases. Germline loops: CDR1 SGHDT, CDR2 YYEEEE. CDR3 length: 16 amino acids. V trimming: 3 bases; J trimming: 0 bases; junction bases outside the gene matches: 6. The CDR3 spells CASSWASGSSTDTQYF. The CDR3 DNA follows: TGTGCCAGCAGCTGGGCAAGCGGGAGCAGCACAGATACGCAGTATTTT.

This rearrangement joins TRBV11-3 to TRBJ2-1, with 9 bases identical to TRBD2. This CDR3 is built from 14 residues. Unmatched junction bases numbered 4, after V lost 5 bases and J lost 5 bases. Germline CDR1 reads SGHNT; CDR2 reads YENEEA. CDR3 sequence reads: CASSLGLADNEQFF. Here the CDR3 DNA reads TGTGCCAGCAGCCTGGGACTAGCCGACAATGAGCAGTTCTTC.

The chain uses TRBV4-1 and TRBJ1-6; TRBD1 matches at 8 bases. Germline CDR1 MGHRA, CDR2 YSYEKL. The CDR3 has 14 residues. J gave up 7 bases and V 3 bases, and 2 bases lay outside the gene matches. CDR3 residues: CASSQRQGNSPLHF. The CDR3 region has the DNA TGCGCCAGCAGCCAGAGACAGGGGAATTCACCCCTCCACTTT.

The CDR3 sequence is CASSPTGPTEAFF. The CDR3 DNA is TGTGCCAGCAGCCCCACGGGCCCCACTGAAGCTTTCTTT. V is TRBV7-3 and J is TRBJ1-1; D not certain. Germline loops: CDR1 SGHTA, CDR2 FQGTGA. The V and J ends lost 5 bases and 4 bases respectively, with 11 bases between them. The CDR3 totals 13 residues.

V is TRBV27 and J is TRBJ2-7, with 8 bases that match TRBD1. Germline CDR1 reads MNHEY; CDR2 reads SMNVEV (reference sequence). This CDR3 is 16 amino acids long. The V gene end was trimmed by 0 bases and the J gene end by 5 bases; junction bases not matched to a gene: 9. DNA of the CDR3: TGTGCCAGCAGTTTATCGGCCGGACAGGGTCGAGACGAGCAGTACTTC. This encodes CASSLSAGQGRDEQYF.

The chain combines TRBV9 with TRBJ1-3; 7 nucleotides line up with TRBD1. This CDR3 is built from 15 residues. Germline trimming cut 4 bases from V and 0 bases from J; bases unmatched to any gene: 4. Germline-derived CDR1 and CDR2 are SGDLS and YYNGEE. The CDR3 loop is CASSRTGLSGNTIYF. In nucleotides, the CDR3 is TGTGCCAGCAGCCGGACAGGCCTCTCTGGAAACACCATATATTTT.

Note on this clone: Sequence at one end of the junction differs from germline and may be a read error. This chain joins TRBV6-1 and TRBJ2-4; TRBD2 matches 11 bases. Germline V gene data show CDR1 as MNHNS and CDR2 as SASEGT. CDR3 length: 13 residues. CDR3 residues: CASSERFSGGASF. The CDR3 DNA reads as TGTGCCAGCAGTGAACGGTTTAGCGGGGGGGCGAGCTTC.

This clone was counted a few times. V is TRBV18 and J is TRBJ1-5; possibly TRBD1 for D (6 bases). The germline CDR1 and CDR2 sequences are KGHSH and LQKENI. Trimming cost V 3 bases and J 4 bases, with 16 bases left between them. This CDR3 has 16 residues. The CDR3 region is CASSPSQGNRNQPQHF. In DNA form, the CDR3 reads TGTGCCAGCTCACCGTCTCAGGGGAATCGGAATCAGCCCCAGCATTTT.

This chain joins TRBV7-9 and TRBJ2-5, with 9 bases matching TRBD2. CDR3 length: 16 amino acids. V dropped 1 base and J dropped 4; count of bases not matched to a gene: 7. Germline V gene lookup returns CDR1 SEHNR and CDR2 FQNEAQ (reference sequence). CDR3: CASSLVGSGRGETQYF. As DNA, the CDR3 is TGTGCCAGCAGCTTAGTTGGTAGCGGGAGAGGAGAGACCCAGTACTTC.

The sample holds a few counts of this clone. The chain is built from TRBV5-4 and TRBJ1-1; no reliable D call. Trimming cost V 4 bases and J 1 base, with 8 bases left between them. This CDR3 is 13 amino acids long. Germline V gene lookup returns CDR1 SGHNT and CDR2 YYREEE (reference sequence). Written as DNA, the CDR3 is TGTGCCAGCAGCACGACACCGAACACTGAAGCTTTCTTT. This encodes CASSTTPNTEAFF.

This clone was observed a few times. This rearrangement joins TRBV10-2 to TRBJ2-7, with 12 bases aligning to TRBD2. CDR3 size: 16 residues. V was pared by 3 bases and J by 9 bases, with 12 bases of the junction left unmatched. Germline CDR1 is WSHSY and CDR2 is SAAADI. CDR3 in DNA: TGCGCCAGCAGTGAACAGGGTACTAGCGGGAGGCGGGGGCAGTACTTC. Protein: CASSEQGTSGRRGQYF.

The chain uses TRBV2 and TRBJ1-4, with a tentative D call TRBD1 (5 bases). Germline assignment: CDR1 SNHLY and CDR2 FYNNEI. The CDR3 loop spans 13 amino acids. The ends were cut back, 2 bases at V and 5 bases at J, with 6 bases in the middle. In DNA form, the CDR3 reads TGTGCCAGCAGTGAACCAGGGAATGAAAAACTGTTTTTT. It encodes CASSEPGNEKLFF.

This clone was detected only once. This sequence joins TRBV27 and TRBJ2-5; D is undetermined. Germline assignment: CDR1 MNHEY and CDR2 SMNVEV (reference sequence). The germline V and J ends were trimmed by 5 bases and 0 bases, with 13 bases remaining between them. The CDR3 consists of 15 residues. Here the CDR3 reads CASSPTGRDQETQYF. The CDR3 nucleotides are TGTGCCAGCAGTCCTACCGGACGTGACCAAGAGACCCAGTACTTC.

The gene calls are TRBV5-8 and TRBJ2-7; D assignment may be TRBD1 or TRBD2 (5 bases each). The CDR3 has 16 residues. V shed 2 bases and J shed 4 bases, with 19 bases lying between them. The germline gives CDR1 SGHTS, CDR2 YDEGEE. CDR3 DNA: TGTGCCAGCAGCTTTGGGGGTCACCTAAAGGGGTACGAGCAGTACTTC. Translated: CASSFGGHLKGYEQYF.

CDR3 loop: CASSILGQGGYGYTF. The CDR3 coding sequence is TGTGCCAGTAGTATTCTCGGACAGGGGGGTTATGGCTACACCTTC. The chain links TRBV19 to TRBJ1-2; 10 nucleotides agree with TRBD1. The germline gives CDR1 LNHDA, CDR2 SQIVND (reference sequence). V trimming: 3 bases; J trimming: 5 bases; junction bases outside the gene matches: 6. The CDR3 contains 15 residues.

The rearrangement joins TRBV18 to TRBJ1-6; D may be TRBD1 (6 bases). The V end lost 2 bases, the J end lost 7 bases, and 18 bases lay between the germline ends. The germline V gene encodes CDR1 KGHSH and CDR2 LQKENI. The CDR3 consists of 17 residues. CDR3 nucleotide sequence: TGTGCCAGCTCACCATTGGTCCTTGGGCAGGGGAATTCACCCCTCCACTTT. This translates into CASSPLVLGQGNSPLHF.

The V gene is TRBV9, the J gene TRBJ1-1, with TRBD1 as a possible D gene (5 bases). Germline lookup yields CDR1 SGDLS and CDR2 YYNGEE. Trimming removed 0 bases from V and 0 bases from J, with 9 bases in between. The CDR3 has 15 residues. CDR3 DNA: TGTGCCAGCAGCGTAGTTTCGGGGCTGAACACTGAAGCTTTCTTT. It encodes CASSVVSGLNTEAFF.

V usage is TRBV5-1 and J usage is TRBJ2-5, with 13 bases aligning to TRBD2. Germline-derived CDR1 and CDR2 are SGHRS and YFSETQ. The CDR3 covers 16 residues. Germline trimming cut 4 bases from V and 2 bases from J; bases unmatched to any gene: 5. The DNA for the CDR3 is TGCGCCAGCAGCCCGGCGGGACTAGCGGGGCAAGAGACCCAGTACTTC. It translates to CASSPAGLAGQETQYF.

The J gene is TRBJ1-3, the V gene TRBV14; no definite D call. Trimming pared 4 bases from V and 8 bases from J, leaving 12 bases between. Per germline, CDR1 SGHDN and CDR2 FVKESK. The CDR3 is made up of 13 amino acids. CDR3: CASSRSVWDTIYF. The DNA for the CDR3 is TGTGCCAGCAGCCGATCCGTCTGGGACACCATATATTTT.